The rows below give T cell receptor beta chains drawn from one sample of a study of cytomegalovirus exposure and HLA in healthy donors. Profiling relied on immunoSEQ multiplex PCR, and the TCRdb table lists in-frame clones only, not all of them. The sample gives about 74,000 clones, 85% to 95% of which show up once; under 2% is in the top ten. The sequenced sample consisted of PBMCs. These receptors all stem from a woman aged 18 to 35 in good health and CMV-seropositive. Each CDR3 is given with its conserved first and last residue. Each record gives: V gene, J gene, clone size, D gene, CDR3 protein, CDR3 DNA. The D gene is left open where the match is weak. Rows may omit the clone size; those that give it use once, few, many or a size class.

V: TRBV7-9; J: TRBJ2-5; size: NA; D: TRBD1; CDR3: CASSRTGEETQYF; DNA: TGTGCCAGCAGCCGGACAGGGGAAGAGACCCAGTACTTC
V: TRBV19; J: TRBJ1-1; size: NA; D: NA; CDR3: CASSPWGRAEAFF; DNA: TGTGCCAGTTCTCCTTGGGGGAGGGCTGAAGCTTTCTTT
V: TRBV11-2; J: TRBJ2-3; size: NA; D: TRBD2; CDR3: CASSLETSGGFPITDTQYF; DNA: TGTGCCAGCAGCTTAGAGACTAGCGGGGGATTCCCTATCACAGATACGCAGTATTTT
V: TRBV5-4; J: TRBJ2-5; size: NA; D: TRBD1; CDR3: CASSSLIRTGYEETQYF; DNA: TGTGCCAGCAGCTCCCTTATCAGGACAGGGTATGAAGAGACCCAGTACTTC
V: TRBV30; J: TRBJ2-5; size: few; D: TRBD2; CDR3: CAWSVYSGRPETQYF; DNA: TGTGCCTGGAGTGTATACAGCGGGAGGCCGGAGACCCAGTACTTC
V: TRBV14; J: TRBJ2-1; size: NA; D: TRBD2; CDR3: CASSIAGGPYNEQFF; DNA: TGTGCCAGCAGCATAGCGGGGGGCCCCTACAATGAGCAGTTCTTC
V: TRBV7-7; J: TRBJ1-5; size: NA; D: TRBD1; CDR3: CASSSRDREDQPQHF; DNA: TGTGCCAGCAGCTCCCGGGACAGGGAAGATCAGCCCCAGCATTTT
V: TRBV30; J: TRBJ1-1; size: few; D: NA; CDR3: CAWAPVTGEAFF; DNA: TGTGCCTGGGCGCCCGTTACAGGGGAAGCTTTCTTT
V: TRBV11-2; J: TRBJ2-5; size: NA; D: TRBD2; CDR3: CASSSQDGRGGLEETQYF; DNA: TGTGCCAGCAGCTCACAAGACGGGCGGGGGGGCCTGGAGGAGACCCAGTACTTC
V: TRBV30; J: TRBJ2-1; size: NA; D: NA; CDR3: CAWGGTSNEQFF; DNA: TGTGCCTGGGGCGGGACCTCCAATGAGCAGTTCTTC
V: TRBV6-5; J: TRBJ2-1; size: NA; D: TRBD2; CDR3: CASSYGLAGGIDEQFF; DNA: TGTGCCAGCAGCTACGGACTAGCGGGGGGTATCGATGAGCAGTTCTTC
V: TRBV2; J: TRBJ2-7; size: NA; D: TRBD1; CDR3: CASCPGQGDEQYF; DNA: TGTGCCAGCTGCCCGGGACAGGGAGACGAGCAGTACTTC
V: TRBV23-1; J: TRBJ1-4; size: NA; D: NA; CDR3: CASSQSAEDKYEKLFF; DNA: TGCGCCAGCAGTCAATCGGCGGAGGATAAATATGAAAAACTGTTTTTT
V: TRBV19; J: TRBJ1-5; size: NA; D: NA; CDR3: CASSMQGGQPQHF; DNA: TGTGCCAGTAGTATGCAGGGAGGTCAGCCCCAGCATTTT
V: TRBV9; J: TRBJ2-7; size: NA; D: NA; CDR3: CASSVAHGQSYEQYF; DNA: TGTGCCAGCAGCGTAGCCCATGGACAGTCGTACGAGCAGTACTTC
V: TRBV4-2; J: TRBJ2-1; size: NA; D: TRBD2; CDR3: CASSQVGFTSGFNEQFF; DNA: TGTGCCAGCAGCCAAGTTGGGTTTACTAGCGGATTCAATGAGCAGTTCTTC
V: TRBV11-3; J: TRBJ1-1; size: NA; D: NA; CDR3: CASSLGGNTEAFF; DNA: TGTGCCAGCAGCTTAGGAGGGAACACTGAAGCTTTCTTT
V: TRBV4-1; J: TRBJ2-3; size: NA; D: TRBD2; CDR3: CASSPPPGLGAGDTQYF; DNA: TGCGCCAGCAGCCCACCCCCGGGACTAGGGGCGGGAGATACGCAGTATTTT
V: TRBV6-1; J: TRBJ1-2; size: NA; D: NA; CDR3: CASSAAGHGRGYTF; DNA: TGTGCCAGCAGTGCCGCCGGACACGGACGGGGCTACACCTTC
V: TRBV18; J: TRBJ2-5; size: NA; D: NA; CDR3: CASSPPAGEETQYF; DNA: TGTGCCAGCTCACCACCCGCAGGGGAAGAGACCCAGTACTTC
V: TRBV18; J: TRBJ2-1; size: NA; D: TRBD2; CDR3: CASSPVMLAGSYNEQFF; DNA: TGTGCCAGCTCACCCGTCATGCTAGCGGGATCCTACAATGAGCAGTTCTTC
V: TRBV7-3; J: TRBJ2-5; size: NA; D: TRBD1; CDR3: CASSFRDRGQETQYF; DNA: TGTGCCAGCAGCTTCCGGGACAGGGGACAAGAGACCCAGTACTTC
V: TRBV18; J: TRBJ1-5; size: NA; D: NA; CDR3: CASSREETYDQPQHF; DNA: TGTGCCAGCTCCCGGGAGGAAACCTACGATCAGCCCCAGCATTTT
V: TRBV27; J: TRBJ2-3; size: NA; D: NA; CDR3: CASNKAGFTDTQYF; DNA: TGTGCCAGCAACAAGGCCGGGTTCACAGATACGCAGTATTTT
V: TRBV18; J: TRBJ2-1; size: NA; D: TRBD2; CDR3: CASSPIRLAGGFNEQFF; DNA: TGTGCCAGCTCACCGATCCGACTAGCGGGAGGATTCAATGAGCAGTTCTTC
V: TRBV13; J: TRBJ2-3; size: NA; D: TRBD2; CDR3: CASSLKWDYTDTQYF; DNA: TGTGCCAGCAGCTTGAAGTGGGACTACACAGATACGCAGTATTTT
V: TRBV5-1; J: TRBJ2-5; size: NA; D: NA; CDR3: CASSLGTPGETQYF; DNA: TGCGCCAGCAGCTTGGGGACACCGGGAGAGACCCAGTACTTC
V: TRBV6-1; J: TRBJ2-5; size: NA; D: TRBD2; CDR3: CASTGLAGGETQYF; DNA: TGTGCCAGCACGGGACTAGCGGGAGGCGAGACCCAGTACTTC
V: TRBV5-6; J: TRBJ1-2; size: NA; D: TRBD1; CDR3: CASSLEDRANYGYTF; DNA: TGTGCCAGCAGCCTGGAGGACAGGGCTAACTATGGCTACACCTTC
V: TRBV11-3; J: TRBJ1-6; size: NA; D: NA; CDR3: CASSLERSQRGSPLHF; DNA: TGTGCCAGCAGCTTAGAACGGTCCCAACGGGGGTCACCCCTCCACTTT
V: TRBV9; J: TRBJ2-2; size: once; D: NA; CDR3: CASSVVPPNSGDTRSGELFF; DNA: TGTGCCAGCAGCGTAGTACCCCCCAATTCCGGGGACACCCGGAGCGGGGAGCTGTTTTTT
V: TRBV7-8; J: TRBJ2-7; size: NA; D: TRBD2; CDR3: CASSLRSGTFHEQYF; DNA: TGTGCCAGCAGCTTACGGAGCGGGACCTTCCACGAGCAGTACTTC
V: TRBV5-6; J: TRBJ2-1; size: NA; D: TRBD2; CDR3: CASTESGSYNEQFF; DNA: TGTGCCAGCACCGAAAGCGGGAGCTACAATGAGCAGTTCTTC
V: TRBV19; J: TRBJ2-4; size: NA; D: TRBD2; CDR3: CASSILAGGKGNIQYF; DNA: TGTGCCAGTAGTATCCTAGCGGGAGGGAAGGGTAACATTCAGTACTTC
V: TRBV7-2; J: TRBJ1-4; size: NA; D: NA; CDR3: CASSATRGVGEKLFF; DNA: TGTGCCAGCAGCGCGACTCGGGGGGTGGGGGAAAAACTGTTTTTT
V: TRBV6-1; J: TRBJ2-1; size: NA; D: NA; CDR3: CASSHGGEQFF; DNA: TGTGCCAGCAGTCACGGTGGTGAGCAGTTCTTC
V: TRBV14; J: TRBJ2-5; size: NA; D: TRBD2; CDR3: CASSQGWGGRTQYF; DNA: TGTGCCAGCAGCCAAGGATGGGGGGGAAGGACCCAGTACTTC
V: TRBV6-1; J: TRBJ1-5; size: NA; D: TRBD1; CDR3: CASSEVGQGGNQPQHF; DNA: TGTGCCAGCAGTGAAGTGGGACAGGGTGGGAATCAGCCCCAGCATTTT
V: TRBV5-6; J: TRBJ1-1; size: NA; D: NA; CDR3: CASSSTGDLAEAFF; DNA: TGTGCCAGCAGCTCGACGGGGGACTTGGCTGAAGCTTTCTTT
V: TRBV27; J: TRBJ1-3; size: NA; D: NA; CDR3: CASSLTGVGNTIYF; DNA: TGTGCCAGCAGTTTAACGGGGGTAGGAAACACCATATATTTT
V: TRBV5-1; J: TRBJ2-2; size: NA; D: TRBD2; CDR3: CASSLRVSGSSGAGELFF; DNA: TGCGCCAGCAGCTTGAGGGTTAGCGGGAGCTCGGGGGCCGGGGAGCTGTTTTTT
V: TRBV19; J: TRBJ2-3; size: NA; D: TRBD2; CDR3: CASTDRAGGPADTQYF; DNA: TGTGCCAGTACCGATCGGGCGGGAGGGCCGGCAGATACGCAGTATTTT
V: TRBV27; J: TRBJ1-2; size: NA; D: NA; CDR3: CASSLGREYGYTF; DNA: TGTGCCAGCAGTTTGGGCAGAGAATATGGCTACACCTTC
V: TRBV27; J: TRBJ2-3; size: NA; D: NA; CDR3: CASSRIGGTQYF; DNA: TGTGCCAGCAGTCGAATCGGGGGTACGCAGTATTTT
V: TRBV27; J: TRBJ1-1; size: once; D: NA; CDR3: CASRPRDLRGGFF; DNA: TGTGCCAGCAGACCTAGGGATTTAAGGGGAGGTTTCTTT
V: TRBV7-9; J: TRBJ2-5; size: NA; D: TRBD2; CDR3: CASSLGAGAEKTQYF; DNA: TGTGCCAGCAGCTTAGGAGCGGGAGCAGAGAAGACCCAGTACTTC
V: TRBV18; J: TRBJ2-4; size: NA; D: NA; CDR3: CASSPLAGADKNIQYF; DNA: TGTGCCAGCTCACCCCTCGCGGGGGCTGACAAAAACATTCAGTACTTC
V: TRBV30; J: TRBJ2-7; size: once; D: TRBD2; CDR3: CAWSDVLRRGGYGQYF; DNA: TGTGCCTGGAGTGATGTGCTTCGGCGGGGGGGCTACGGGCAGTACTTC
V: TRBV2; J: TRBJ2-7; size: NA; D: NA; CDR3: CASSEGDRSSYEQYF; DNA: TGTGCCAGCAGTGAAGGCGACAGGAGCTCCTACGAGCAGTACTTC